A single T cell receptor (beta chain) is shown here with its context. Its specificity is not known. Sequencing used immunoSEQ multiplex PCR; TCRdb keeps in-frame clones, though not all of them. The data contain about 97,000 clones, about four fifths of them singletons. Germline V gene lookup returns CDR1 SNHLY and CDR2 FYNNEI. The CDR3 totals 16 residues. V shed 7 bases, J shed 6 bases, and the junction held 16 bases outside the gene matches. This sample was taken from a study of radiotherapy plus CTLA-4 blockade in lung cancer. Across the whole study: Among enrolled patients, 15% to 20% responded and about 30% achieved disease control. Study results and caveats: Following radiotherapy plus ipilimumab, tumor-derived TCR clones expanded in the blood. Early blood T cell clone dynamics reportedly forecast response best, with interferon-beta.

Ipilimumab-mediated CTLA-4 blockade plus focal radiation was given to patients having chemo-refractory metastatic non-small-cell lung cancer. The clonotype was recovered from a human donor with non-small cell lung cancer who had a partial response to radiotherapy plus ipilimumab. Some clones in this sample may be carry-over from other donors' samples. Specimen: peripheral blood, collected from a patient treated with radiotherapy plus ipilimumab. The chain combines TRBV2 with TRBJ1-2; 8 nucleotides align to TRBD1. CDR3 DNA sequence: TGTGCCAGCACCTTCGACAGGGGCCCGAGTGAGGATGGCTACACCTTC. Amino acids: CASTFDRGPSEDGYTF.